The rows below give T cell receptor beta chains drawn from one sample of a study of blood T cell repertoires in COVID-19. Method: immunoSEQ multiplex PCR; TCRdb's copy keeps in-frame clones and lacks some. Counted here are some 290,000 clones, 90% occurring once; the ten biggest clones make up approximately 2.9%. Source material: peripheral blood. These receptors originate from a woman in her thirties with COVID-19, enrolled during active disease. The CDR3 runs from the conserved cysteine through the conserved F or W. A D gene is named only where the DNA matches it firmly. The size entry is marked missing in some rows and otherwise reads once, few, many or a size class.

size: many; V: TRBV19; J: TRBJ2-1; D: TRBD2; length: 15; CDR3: CASSIPSGGYNEQFF; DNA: TGTGCCAGTAGTATCCCTAGCGGAGGCTACAATGAGCAGTTCTTC
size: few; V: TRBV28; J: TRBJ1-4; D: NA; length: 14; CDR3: CASSAGAVREKLFF; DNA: TGTGCCAGCAGCGCAGGGGCTGTACGGGAAAAACTGTTTTTT
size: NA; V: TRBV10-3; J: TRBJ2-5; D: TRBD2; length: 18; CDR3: CAISEPYTSGREQETQYF; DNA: TGTGCCATCAGTGAGCCCTACACTAGCGGGAGGGAGCAAGAGACCCAGTACTTC
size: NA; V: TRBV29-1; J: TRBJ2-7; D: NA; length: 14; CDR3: CSVEGGAGFDEQYF; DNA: TGCAGCGTTGAAGGAGGAGCAGGGTTCGACGAGCAGTACTTC
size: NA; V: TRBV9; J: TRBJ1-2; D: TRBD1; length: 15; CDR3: CASSVAAGGDYGYTF; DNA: TGTGCCAGCAGCGTAGCGGCAGGGGGCGACTATGGCTACACCTTC
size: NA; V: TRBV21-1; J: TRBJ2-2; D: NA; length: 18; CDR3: CASSKVDGTGDNTGELFF; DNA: TGTGCCAGCAGCAAAGTGGATGGGACAGGGGACAACACCGGGGAGCTGTTTTTT
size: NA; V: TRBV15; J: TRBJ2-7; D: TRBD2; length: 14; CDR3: CATRGGRVADEQYF; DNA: TGTGCCACCAGGGGAGGGAGGGTAGCGGACGAGCAGTACTTC
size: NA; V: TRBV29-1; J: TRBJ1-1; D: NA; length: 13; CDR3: CSVEMRMNTEAFF; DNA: TGCAGCGTTGAAATGCGTATGAACACTGAAGCTTTCTTT
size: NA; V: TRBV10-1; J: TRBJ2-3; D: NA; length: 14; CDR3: CASSVSGGTDTQYF; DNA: TGCGCCAGCAGCGTTAGCGGAGGCACAGATACGCAGTATTTT
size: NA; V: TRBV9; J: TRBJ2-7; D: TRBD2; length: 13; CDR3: CASSLAGGPQQYF; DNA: TGTGCCAGCAGCCTAGCGGGAGGGCCCCAGCAGTACTTC
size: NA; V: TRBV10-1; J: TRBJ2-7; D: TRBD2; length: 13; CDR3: CASSPSGMPEQYF; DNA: TGCGCCAGCAGTCCTAGCGGGATGCCCGAGCAGTACTTC
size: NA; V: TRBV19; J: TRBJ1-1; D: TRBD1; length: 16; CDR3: CASSPTRQGWNTEAFF; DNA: TGTGCCAGTAGTCCCACCAGACAGGGTTGGAACACTGAAGCTTTCTTT
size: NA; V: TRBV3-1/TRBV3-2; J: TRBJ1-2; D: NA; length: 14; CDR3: CASSQEFQGYGYTF; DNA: TGTGCCAGCAGCCAAGAATTCCAGGGGTATGGCTACACCTTC
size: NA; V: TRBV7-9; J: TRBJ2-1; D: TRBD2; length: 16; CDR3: CASSLGVSGSYNEQFF; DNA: TGTGCCAGCAGCTTAGGTGTTAGCGGGAGCTACAATGAGCAGTTCTTC
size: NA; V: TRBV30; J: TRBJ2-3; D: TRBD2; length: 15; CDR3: CAWNKLAGGVDTQYF; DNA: TGTGCCTGGAATAAACTAGCGGGAGGAGTAGATACGCAGTATTTT
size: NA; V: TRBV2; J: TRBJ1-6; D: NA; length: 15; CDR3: CASSSFSSYNSPLHF; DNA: TGTGCCAGCAGCTCCTTCAGCTCCTATAATTCACCCCTCCACTTT
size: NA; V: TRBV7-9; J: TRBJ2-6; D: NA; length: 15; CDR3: CASSLRYSGANVLTF; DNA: TGTGCCAGCAGCCTCAGGTATTCTGGGGCCAACGTCCTGACTTTC
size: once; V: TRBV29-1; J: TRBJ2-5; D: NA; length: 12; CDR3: CSVTRTSETQYF; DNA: TGCAGCGTTACGCGAACTTCAGAGACCCAGTACTTC
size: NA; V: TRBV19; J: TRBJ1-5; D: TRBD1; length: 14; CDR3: CASSLTGFNQPQHF; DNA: TGTGCCAGTAGTTTGACAGGGTTCAATCAGCCCCAGCATTTT
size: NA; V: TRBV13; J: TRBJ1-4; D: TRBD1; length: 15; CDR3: CASSLGRGQNEKLFF; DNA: TGTGCCAGCAGCTTAGGGAGGGGACAGAATGAAAAACTGTTTTTT
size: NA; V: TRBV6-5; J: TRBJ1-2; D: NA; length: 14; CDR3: CASSYSGGDRGYTF; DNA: TGTGCCAGCAGTTACTCAGGGGGTGATCGCGGCTACACCTTC
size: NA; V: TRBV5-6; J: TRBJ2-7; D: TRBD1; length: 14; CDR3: CASSWTGLSYEQYF; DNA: TGTGCCAGCAGCTGGACAGGGCTTTCCTACGAGCAGTACTTC
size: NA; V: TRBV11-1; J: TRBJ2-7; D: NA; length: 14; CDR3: CASSLLVSSYEQYF; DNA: TGTGCCAGCAGCTTACTCGTCTCCTCCTACGAGCAGTACTTC
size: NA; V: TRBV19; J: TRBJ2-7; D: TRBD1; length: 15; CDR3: CASSTRDRGRYEQYF; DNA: TGTGCCAGTAGTACCCGGGACAGGGGGCGGTACGAGCAGTACTTC
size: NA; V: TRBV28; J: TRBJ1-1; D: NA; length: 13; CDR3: CAASGPSNTEAFF; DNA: TGTGCCGCGTCTGGGCCGTCGAACACTGAAGCTTTCTTT
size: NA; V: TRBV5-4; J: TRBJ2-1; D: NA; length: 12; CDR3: CASSRGYNEQFF; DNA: TGTGCCAGCAGCCGGGGGTACAATGAGCAGTTCTTC